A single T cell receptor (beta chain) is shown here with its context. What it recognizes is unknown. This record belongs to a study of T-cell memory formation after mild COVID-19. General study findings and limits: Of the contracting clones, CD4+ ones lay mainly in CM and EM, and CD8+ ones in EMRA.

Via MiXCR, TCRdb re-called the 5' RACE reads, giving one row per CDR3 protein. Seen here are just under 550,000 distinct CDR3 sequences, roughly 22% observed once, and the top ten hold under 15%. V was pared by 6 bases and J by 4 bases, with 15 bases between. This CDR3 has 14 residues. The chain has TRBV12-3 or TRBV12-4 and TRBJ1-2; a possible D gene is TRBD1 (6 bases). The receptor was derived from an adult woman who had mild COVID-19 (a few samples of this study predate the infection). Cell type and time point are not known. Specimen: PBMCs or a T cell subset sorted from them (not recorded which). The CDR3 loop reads CASRGGLITYGYTF. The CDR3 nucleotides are TGTGCCAGCAGAGGGGGACTGATCACCTATGGCTACACCTTC.